These 8 T cell receptor beta chains originate from one sample sequenced in a study of T cells after yellow fever vaccination. MiXCR, run by TCRdb on the 5' RACE reads, gives a single entry per CDR3 protein. The repertoire consists of 230,000 or so distinct CDR3 sequences, with less than 7.5% occurring once and the leading ten covering about 1%. The sequences come from CD4+ T cells sorted from PBMCs, collected on the day of the yellow fever booster vaccination. The receptors come from a young man who received the YFV17D yellow fever vaccine.

The V gene is TRBV6-1, the J gene TRBJ1-1; D ambiguous. V lost 5 bases and J lost 6, with 19 bases in between. The CDR3 consists of 15 residues. Germline lookup yields CDR1 MNHNS and CDR2 SASEGT. The CDR3 coding sequence is TGTGCCAGCAGTCCAAACGGAGCAGGATTTGCTGAAGCTTTCTTT. Amino acid sequence: CASSPNGAGFAEAFF.

This rearrangement joins TRBV5-4 to TRBJ1-1, with D tentatively TRBD1 (5 bases). Trimming cost V 2 bases and J 7 bases, with 33 bases left between them. Germline CDR1 and CDR2: SGHNT and YYREEE (reference sequence). This CDR3 contains 20 residues. CDR3 nucleotides: TGTGCCAGCAGCTTAATACCCAAAGGTCGACCGGGACGGTGGAACGGTGAAGCTTTCTTT. This encodes CASSLIPKGRPGRWNGEAFF.

This clonotype has only a few counts. V gene TRBV7-2 combines with J gene TRBJ2-2; possibly TRBD1 or TRBD2 for D (6 bases each). The CDR3 is 14 residues long. V was clipped by 10 bases and J by 3 bases, with 15 bases between them. Germline CDR1 SGHTA, CDR2 FQGNSA. The CDR3 is CAIKGEAYTGELFF. The CDR3 bases are TGTGCCATTAAGGGGGAGGCGTACACCGGGGAGCTGTTTTTT.

This clonotype occurred a few times. The rearrangement links TRBV12-3 or TRBV12-4 to TRBJ2-2; weak D call: TRBD1 (5 bases). The CDR3 contains 14 residues. Trimming left V 7 bases short and J 6 bases short, with 15 bases between. This chain's CDR3 is CASTPQQGAGELFF. In DNA form, the CDR3 reads TGTGCCAGCACCCCCCAGCAGGGCGCCGGGGAGCTGTTTTTT.

The chain couples TRBV6-2 or TRBV6-3 to TRBJ2-7; D call uncertain. Germline V lookup: CDR1 MNHEY, CDR2 SVGEGT. The length of the CDR3 is 16 residues. V was clipped by 1 base and J by 0 bases, with 13 bases between them. CDR3: CASSYLWGSGSYEQYF. CDR3 sequence (DNA): TGTGCCAGCAGTTACTTGTGGGGATCCGGCTCCTACGAGCAGTACTTC.

This clonotype has ten or more counts. The genes are TRBV27 and TRBJ2-1; a weak D match, TRBD1 (6 bases). The germline V gene has CDR1 MNHEY and CDR2 SMNVEV (reference sequence). This CDR3 is built from 13 residues. The V end was cut by 8 bases, the J end by 6 bases, with 14 bases between. The CDR3 reads CASVLIGGNEQFF. CDR3 DNA sequence: TGTGCCAGCGTTCTCATAGGGGGCAATGAGCAGTTCTTC.

The rearrangement links TRBV20-1 to TRBJ2-5; D gene uncertain. The V gene's germline CDR1 is DFQATT and CDR2 SNEGSKA (reference sequence). The CDR3 loop spans 13 amino acids. CDR3 coding DNA: TGCAGCGCGACCCCCGACTCTCAAGAGACCCAGTACTTC. Amino acid sequence: CSATPDSQETQYF.

This clonotype was seen only a few times. This rearrangement joins TRBV6-2 or TRBV6-3 to TRBJ2-5; TRBD2 is a possible D gene (5 bases). V lost 7 bases and J 2 bases, leaving 8 bases between the germline ends. The CDR3 consists of 12 residues. The germline gives CDR1 MNHEY, CDR2 SVGEGT. This CDR3 reads CASNPGQETQYF. The CDR3 nucleotides are TGTGCCAGCAACCCGGGACAAGAGACCCAGTACTTC.